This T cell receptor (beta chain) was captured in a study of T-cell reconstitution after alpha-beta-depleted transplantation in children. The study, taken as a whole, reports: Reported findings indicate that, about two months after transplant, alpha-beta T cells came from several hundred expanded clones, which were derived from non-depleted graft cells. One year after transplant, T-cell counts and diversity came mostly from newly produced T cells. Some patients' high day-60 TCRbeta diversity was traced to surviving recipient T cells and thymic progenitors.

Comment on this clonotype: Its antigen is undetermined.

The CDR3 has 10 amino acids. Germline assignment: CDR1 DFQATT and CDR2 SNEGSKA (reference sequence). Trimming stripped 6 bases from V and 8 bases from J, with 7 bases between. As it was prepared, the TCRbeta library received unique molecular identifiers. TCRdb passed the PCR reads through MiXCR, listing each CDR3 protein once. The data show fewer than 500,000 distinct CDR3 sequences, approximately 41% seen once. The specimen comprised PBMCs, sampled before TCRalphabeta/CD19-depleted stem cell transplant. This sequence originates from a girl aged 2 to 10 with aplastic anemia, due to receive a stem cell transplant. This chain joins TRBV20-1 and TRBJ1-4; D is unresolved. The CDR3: CSARREKLFF. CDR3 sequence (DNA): TGCAGTGCGAGACGGGAAAAACTGTTTTTT.